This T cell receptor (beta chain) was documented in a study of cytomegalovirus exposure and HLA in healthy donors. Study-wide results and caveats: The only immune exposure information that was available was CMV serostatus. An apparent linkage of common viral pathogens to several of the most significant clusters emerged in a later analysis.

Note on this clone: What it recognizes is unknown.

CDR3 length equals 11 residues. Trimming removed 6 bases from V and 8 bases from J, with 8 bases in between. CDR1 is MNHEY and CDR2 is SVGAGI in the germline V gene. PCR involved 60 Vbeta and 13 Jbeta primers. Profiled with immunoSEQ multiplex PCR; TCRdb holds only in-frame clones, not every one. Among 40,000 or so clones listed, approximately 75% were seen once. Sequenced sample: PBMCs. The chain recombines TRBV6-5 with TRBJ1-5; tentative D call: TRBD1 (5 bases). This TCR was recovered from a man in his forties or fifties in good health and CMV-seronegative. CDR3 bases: TGTGCCAGCAGCTCGGGGGAGCCCCAGCATTTT. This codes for CASSSGEPQHF.